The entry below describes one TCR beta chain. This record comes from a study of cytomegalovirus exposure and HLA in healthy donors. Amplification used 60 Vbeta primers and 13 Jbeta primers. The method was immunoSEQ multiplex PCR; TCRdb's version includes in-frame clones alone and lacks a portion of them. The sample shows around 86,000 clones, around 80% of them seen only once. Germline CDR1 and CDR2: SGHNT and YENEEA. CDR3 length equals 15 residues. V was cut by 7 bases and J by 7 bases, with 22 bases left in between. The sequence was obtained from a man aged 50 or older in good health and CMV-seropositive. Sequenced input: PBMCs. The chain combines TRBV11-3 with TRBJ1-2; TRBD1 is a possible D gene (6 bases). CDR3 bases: TGTGCCAGCAACCGAGGGCAGGGGTCCCTGGGTGGCTACACCTTC. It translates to CASNRGQGSLGGYTF.